The 21 T cell receptor beta chains below come from one sample, sequenced in a study of shared clonotypes between healthy human individuals. Method: immunoSEQ multiplex PCR; TCRdb's copy keeps in-frame clones and lacks some. The top ten clones hold 0.085% to 0.11% of a sample with 550,000 to 750,000 clones, about 95% of them seen once. The naive CD8 fraction comprised CD45RO-negative cells positively selected for CCR7 and excluded terminally differentiated effector memory CD45RA+ cells. The source material was naive CD8+ T cells sorted from blood. The source of these receptors is a woman aged 25-40 years in good health.

The rearrangement uses TRBV5-4 and TRBJ1-2, with 10 bases fitting TRBD1. Per the germline V gene, CDR1 is SGHNT and CDR2 is YYREEE (reference sequence). The CDR3 consists of 15 residues. The V and J ends lost 4 bases and 8 bases, in that order; junction bases with no gene match: 11. CDR3 in amino acids: CASSPVGQGVRGYTF. The CDR3 region has the DNA TGTGCCAGCAGCCCCGTCGGACAGGGGGTACGAGGCTACACCTTC.

This sequence joins TRBV5-4 and TRBJ2-2, with 10 bases identical to TRBD2. The CDR3 has 16 amino acids. V was pared by 0 bases and J by 6 bases, with 5 bases of the junction left unmatched. Germline V lookup: CDR1 SGHNT, CDR2 YYREEE (reference sequence). CDR3 nucleotides: TGTGCCAGCAGCTTGGCTAGCGGGAGTCGACCCGGGGAGCTGTTTTTT. It yields the protein CASSLASGSRPGELFF.

The V and J genes are TRBV4-1 and TRBJ2-7; D is perhaps TRBD1 or TRBD2 (5 bases each). CDR1 and CDR2 from the germline V gene are MGHRA and YSYEKL. V lost 2 bases and J 6 bases, leaving 17 bases between the germline ends. The CDR3 has 15 residues. CDR3 in DNA: TGCGCCAGCAGCCAACTTCCTCGAGCTGGGACCGAGCAGTACTTC. Translation: CASSQLPRAGTEQYF.

In its sample, this clone was seen once. The chain has TRBV19 and TRBJ2-1; weak D call: TRBD2 (6 bases). Germline CDR1 is LNHDA and CDR2 is SQIVND (reference sequence). This CDR3 comprises 17 residues. Trimming took off 6 bases at V and 3 bases at J, with 21 bases between the two ends. CDR3 bases: TGTGCCAGTAGATCCCAAGTGCGGGGACTCGGCTACAATGAGCAGTTCTTC. Translated, it gives CASRSQVRGLGYNEQFF.

The chain recombines TRBV6-5 with TRBJ2-3, with TRBD2 identical over 8 bases. V dropped 5 bases and J dropped 5; count of bases not matched to a gene: 3. Germline V gives CDR1 MNHEY, CDR2 SVGAGI. This CDR3 region has 13 residues. CDR3 in DNA: TGTGCCAGCAGTATGCTAGCGGGAGATACGCAGTATTTT. It codes for CASSMLAGDTQYF.

The gene calls are TRBV5-8 and TRBJ2-7; the D is unclear. Trimming cost V 4 bases and J 2 bases, with 10 bases left between them. The CDR3 loop spans 13 amino acids. Germline V gene data show CDR1 as SGHTS and CDR2 as YDEGEE. The CDR3 sequence: CASSTIEAYEQYF. The DNA of the CDR3 is TGTGCCAGCAGCACAATAGAGGCCTACGAGCAGTACTTC.

The V gene is TRBV19, the J gene TRBJ1-2, with D perhaps matching TRBD1 (6 bases). CDR3 length equals 17 residues. The V end was cut by 0 bases, the J end by 3 bases, with 17 bases between. The germline V gene has CDR1 LNHDA and CDR2 SQIVND (reference sequence). CDR3 protein: CASSIDSRTESYYGYTF. The CDR3 DNA follows: TGTGCCAGTAGTATAGATTCCCGGACAGAATCCTACTATGGCTACACCTTC.

The rearrangement links TRBV5-1 to TRBJ2-7; TRBD1 or TRBD2 may be the D gene (5 bases each). This CDR3 has 14 residues. The germline gives CDR1 SGHRS, CDR2 YFSETQ. V lost 5 bases and J lost 3, with 15 bases in between. CDR3 sequence (DNA): TGCGCCAGCAGTTCCGGGGACGTCGGCTACGAGCAGTACTTC. This encodes CASSSGDVGYEQYF. The full variable domain, completed using reference TRBV5-1 and TRBJ2-7, is KAGVTQTPRYLIKTRGQQVTLSCSPISGHRSVSWYQQTPGQGLQFLFEYFSETQRNKGNFPGRFSGRQFSNSRSEMNVSTLELGDSALYLCASSSGDVGYEQYFGPGTRLTVT.

The J gene is TRBJ2-1, the V gene TRBV7-9; 8 nucleotides line up with TRBD2. The ends lost 0 bases at V and 8 bases at J; junction bases unmatched: 9. The CDR3 loop spans 16 amino acids. CDR1 and CDR2 (germline): SEHNR, FQNEAQ (reference sequence). In nucleotides, the CDR3 is TGTGCCAGCAGCTTAGCTCGAGCGGGAGAACCAGATGAGCAGTTCTTC. Protein product: CASSLARAGEPDEQFF.

The chain is built from TRBV14 and TRBJ1-5, with D perhaps TRBD1 (5 bases). Germline loops: CDR1 SGHDN, CDR2 FVKESK. V was clipped by 4 bases and J by 0 bases, with 16 bases between them. The CDR3 consists of 17 residues. CDR3 bases: TGTGCCAGCAGCCCGTTTAAGGGGAAGAATAGCAATCAGCCCCAGCATTTT. This encodes CASSPFKGKNSNQPQHF.

The rearrangement uses TRBV19 and TRBJ1-5; D perhaps matches TRBD1 (5 bases). The CDR3 is 13 amino acids. Germline V lookup: CDR1 LNHDA, CDR2 SQIVND (reference sequence). Trimming took off 6 bases at V and 7 bases at J, with 13 bases between the two ends. Written as DNA, the CDR3 is TGTGCCAGTAGCATGGGGGGGTGGCAGCCCCAGCATTTT. It encodes CASSMGGWQPQHF.

V and J are TRBV2 and TRBJ1-2; no clear D. Germline assignment: CDR1 SNHLY and CDR2 FYNNEI. Trimming shortened V by 1 base and J by 4 bases, and 13 bases separated the two germline ends. This CDR3 is 15 amino acids long. CDR3 nucleotide sequence: TGTGCCAGCAGTGAAGTATGGACGGGAGGCTATGGCTACACCTTC. Translating it yields CASSEVWTGGYGYTF.

The rearrangement joins TRBV28 to TRBJ2-5; tentatively, D is TRBD2 (6 bases). The V gene lost 5 bases and the J gene lost 5 bases, with 24 bases spanning the gap. Germline loops: CDR1 MDHEN, CDR2 SYDVKM. This CDR3 contains 17 residues. CDR3 nucleotides: TGTGCCAGCAGTCCCCGGCGGGAAGGAGGCGCCTCGGAGACCCAGTACTTC. It translates to CASSPRREGGASETQYF.

Points on this clone: Other DNA sequences from this sample encode an identical CDR3 as well. The chain links TRBV5-1 to TRBJ1-1; D unresolved. Germline loops: CDR1 SGHRS, CDR2 YFSETQ. The CDR3 length is 14 residues. V shed 0 bases and J shed 0 bases, with 6 bases lying between them. The chain's CDR3 is CASSLAQLNTEAFF. CDR3 DNA sequence: TGCGCCAGCAGCTTGGCACAGCTGAACACTGAAGCTTTCTTT. Supplemented by reference TRBV5-1 and TRBJ1-1, the full variable domain reads KAGVTQTPRYLIKTRGQQVTLSCSPISGHRSVSWYQQTPGQGLQFLFEYFSETQRNKGNFPGRFSGRQFSNSRSEMNVSTLELGDSALYLCASSLAQLNTEAFFGQGTRLTVV.

The CDR3 nucleotides are TGCGCCAGCAGCTTTAGGGGCGGGGGTTCCTACGAGCAGTACTTC. Translated, it gives CASSFRGGGSYEQYF. V gene TRBV5-1 combines with J gene TRBJ2-7; TRBD2 matches at 7 bases. With V trimmed by 2 bases and J by 1 base, 6 bases remained unmatched. CDR1 and CDR2 from the germline V gene are SGHRS and YFSETQ. The CDR3 runs to 15 residues.

This clone has more than one count but fewer than ten. J is TRBJ1-5 and V is TRBV10-1; D remains unclear. CDR3 size: 13 residues. Trimming pared 11 bases from V and 3 bases from J, leaving 14 bases between. Germline V gene lookup returns CDR1 WNHNN and CDR2 SYGVQD (reference sequence). The DNA for the CDR3 is TGCGCCCGAAGCCGGGGTTCCAATCAGCCCCAGCATTTT. This codes for CARSRGSNQPQHF.

The chain combines TRBV19 with TRBJ2-2; TRBD2 matches at 7 bases. In germline, CDR1 is LNHDA, CDR2 SQIVND (reference sequence). CDR3 length: 18 residues. After removal of 7 bases from V and 7 bases from J, the junction contained 21 bases not matched to a gene. This chain's CDR3 is CASINRGIGRGDLGELFF. As DNA, the CDR3 is TGTGCCAGTATAAATAGGGGCATTGGGAGGGGCGATCTCGGGGAGCTGTTTTTT.

The V gene is TRBV28, the J gene TRBJ2-5; 8 positions agree with TRBD2. The V gene end was trimmed by 7 bases and the J gene end by 4 bases; junction bases not matched to a gene: 11. The CDR3 has 15 residues. Germline lookup yields CDR1 MDHEN and CDR2 SYDVKM. The CDR3 DNA follows: TGTGCCAGCACTCATAAGCGGGGGCGCGGAGAGACCCAGTACTTC. It is translated as CASTHKRGRGETQYF.

The V gene is TRBV15, the J gene TRBJ2-7; TRBD1 might be the D (6 bases). There are 13 residues in the CDR3. V was clipped by 6 bases and J by 2 bases, with 11 bases between them. Germline values: CDR1 LNHNV, CDR2 YYDKDF (reference sequence). CDR3 protein: CATSEDSPYEQYF. The CDR3, as DNA: TGTGCCACCAGTGAGGACAGTCCCTACGAGCAGTACTTC. Together with reference TRBV15 and TRBJ2-7, the CDR3 gives the full variable domain: DAMVIQNPRYQVTQFGKPVTLSCSQTLNHNVMYWYQQKSSQAPKLLFHYYDKDFNNEADTPDNFQSRRPNTSFCFLDIRSPGLGDTAMYLCATSEDSPYEQYFGPGTRLTVT.

This clone occurred once. The V and J genes are TRBV11-2 and TRBJ1-4, with D unresolved. CDR1 SGHAT and CDR2 FQNNGV come from the germline V gene. The CDR3 has 11 amino acids. Trimming took 5 bases from V and 8 from J, leaving 6 bases between them. CDR3 nucleotides: TGTGCCAGCAGCCCGGGGGAAAAACTGTTTTTT. Its translation: CASSPGEKLFF.

V is TRBV7-3 and J is TRBJ2-1; TRBD2 matches at 15 bases. CDR3 size: 20 residues. Unmatched junction bases numbered 14, after V lost 5 bases and J lost 3 bases. The germline V gene encodes CDR1 SGHTA and CDR2 FQGTGA. The CDR3 region has the DNA TGTGCCAGCAGCCCAGACGGACTAGCGGGAGGGCCGCTAGACTACAATGAGCAGTTCTTC. It codes for CASSPDGLAGGPLDYNEQFF.